This TCR beta chain originates from a study of OX40 agonist ivuxolimab in advanced cancers. Study-wide context: One patient with hepatocellular carcinoma and two with cutaneous melanoma, three in all, had partial responses.

The assay was immunoSEQ multiplex PCR, and TCRdb's table has in-frame clones only and misses some. The sample consists of some 20,000 clones, 84% of them appearing once. This CDR3 spans 12 amino acids. Germline CDR1 SGHNT, CDR2 YYREEE (reference sequence). Trimming pared 5 bases from V and 8 bases from J, leaving 10 bases between. The source material was CD4+ or CD8+ T cells sorted from blood, sampled in a trial of the OX40 agonist ivuxolimab. The rearrangement links TRBV5-4 to TRBJ1-4; tentatively, D is TRBD1 (5 bases). The receptor's source is an adult with an advanced solid tumor such as melanoma, head and neck, liver or kidney cancer. CDR3 loop: CASRGEGEKLFF. The DNA of the CDR3 is TGTGCCAGCAGAGGGGAGGGAGAAAAACTGTTTTTT.